The TCR beta chain described here comes from a study of shared clonotypes between healthy human individuals. Notes on the study in general: Clonotype sharing among donors was expected to depend on sequencing depth. It was observed that approximately 5% of naive CD4 clonotypes were shared across a handful of donors.

Ten or more counts support this clone. Its antigen remains unidentified. Sequencing used immunoSEQ multiplex PCR; TCRdb keeps in-frame clones, though not all of them. The sample has 550,000 to 700,000 clones, 73% seen once. The donor population consisted of healthy HIV-negative adults with no recent acute infections or vaccinations. The authors divided CD4+ cells into CD45RA+ naive and CD45RA-negative memory subsets. The clonotype was recovered from a woman in her 30s in good health. Sequencing was carried out using memory CD4+ T cells sorted from blood. The sample's subset: CD45RA-negative fraction.

CDR3 residues: CASGPTAGELFF. Here the CDR3 DNA reads TGTGCCAGCGGACCGACTGCCGGGGAGCTGTTTTTT. This rearrangement joins TRBV2 to TRBJ2-2; D call uncertain. Germline-derived CDR1 and CDR2 are SNHLY and FYNNEI. Deletions cut 8 bases from V and 6 bases from J, with 10 bases between. The CDR3 totals 12 residues.